This TCR beta chain came from a study of T-cell memory formation after mild COVID-19. 5'RACE, which relied on constant-segment primers, yielded TCR alpha and TCR beta cDNA libraries carrying sample barcodes and UMIs. TCRdb called the 5' RACE reads again in MiXCR, with one record for every CDR3 protein. The sample has hundreds of thousands of distinct CDR3 sequences; roughly 18% are singletons. There are 17 residues in the CDR3. Germline assignment: CDR1 SGDLS and CDR2 YYNGEE. Trimming shortened V by 3 bases and J by 2 bases, and 17 bases separated the two germline ends. In its sample, this clonotype was seen a few times.

Sequenced material: PBMCs or a T cell subset sorted from them (not recorded which). The sequence was collected from an adult woman who had mild COVID-19 (a few samples of this study predate the infection). Cell type and time point are not known. This sequence joins TRBV9 and TRBJ2-2; D is possibly TRBD2 (5 bases). CDR3 DNA: TGTGCCAGCAGCGGAGAGGGCAGCCTCTATAACACCGGGGAGCTGTTTTTT. This codes for CASSGEGSLYNTGELFF.